These 18 T cell receptor beta chains were all obtained from the same sample, sequenced in a study of OX40 agonist ivuxolimab in advanced cancers. TCRdb keeps only in-frame clones here, not all; method: immunoSEQ multiplex PCR. Of 65,000 to 80,000 clones in the sample, less than 90% are singletons; the top ten hold approximately 2.1%. This specimen consisted of CD4+ or CD8+ T cells sorted from blood, obtained in a trial of the OX40 agonist ivuxolimab. Receptors were obtained from an adult with an advanced solid tumor such as melanoma, head and neck, liver or kidney cancer.

This clone was recorded only once. The chain uses TRBV27 and TRBJ2-7, with 12 positions matching TRBD2. V gave up 5 bases and J gave up 5 bases; unmatched junction bases: 7. Germline CDR1 MNHEY, CDR2 SMNVEV (reference sequence). The CDR3 has 15 residues. The chain's CDR3 is CASSPLLAGGHEQYF. The CDR3 nucleotides are TGTGCCAGCAGTCCGCTACTAGCGGGAGGCCACGAGCAGTACTTC.

The chain links TRBV5-4 to TRBJ1-4; D possibly corresponds to TRBD1 (6 bases). V was clipped by 3 bases and J by 8 bases, with 11 bases between them. The germline CDR1 and CDR2 sequences are SGHNT and YYREEE (reference sequence). The length of the CDR3 is 13 residues. CDR3 residues: CASSSTGEEKLFF. CDR3 bases: TGTGCCAGCAGCTCGACAGGAGAGGAAAAACTGTTTTTT.

V usage is TRBV14 and J usage is TRBJ2-2, with D tentatively TRBD2 (6 bases). CDR1 is SGHDN, CDR2 FVKESK, per germline. This CDR3 contains 16 residues. V was cut by 3 bases and J by 0 bases, with 11 bases left in between. Here the CDR3 DNA reads TGTGCCAGCAGCCACCTGGGGGGACCGAACACCGGGGAGCTGTTTTTT. Amino acid sequence: CASSHLGGPNTGELFF. Drawing the rest from reference TRBV14 and TRBJ2-2, the complete variable domain is EAGVTQFPSHSVIEKGQTVTLRCDPISGHDNLYWYRRVMGKEIKFLLHFVKESKQDESGMPNNRFLAERTGGTYSTLKVQPAELEDSGVYFCASSHLGGPNTGELFFGEGSRLTVL.

This clone was observed a single time. This sequence joins TRBV14 and TRBJ2-5; TRBD2 agrees at 9 bases. Losses at the gene ends were 1 base for V and 5 bases for J; bases not matched to a gene: 14. The V gene's germline CDR1 is SGHDN and CDR2 FVKESK. The CDR3 sequence is 18 residues long. Here the CDR3 DNA reads TGTGCCAGCAGCCAAGCCCTACCTAGCGGGATCTGGTTGGAGACCCAGTACTTC. Its translation is CASSQALPSGIWLETQYF.

V is TRBV18 and J is TRBJ1-1; perhaps TRBD1 as D (6 bases). The CDR3 runs 18 residues. V was pared by 5 bases and J by 1 base, with 23 bases between. In germline, CDR1 is KGHSH, CDR2 LQKENI. CDR3 loop: CASSSVRPQGRKNTEAFF. CDR3 sequence (DNA): TGTGCCAGCTCATCCGTTAGACCCCAGGGGCGAAAGAACACTGAAGCTTTCTTT. The variable domain in full, completed from reference TRBV18 and TRBJ1-1, reads NAGVMQNPRHLVRRRGQEARLRCSPMKGHSHVYWYRQLPEEGLKFMVYLQKENIIDESGMPKERFSAEFPKEGPSILRIQQVVRGDSAAYFCASSSVRPQGRKNTEAFFGQGTRLTVV.

The chain is built from TRBV7-3 and TRBJ2-1; D not resolved. The CDR3 length is 13 residues. The V end lost 2 bases, the J end lost 2 bases, and 4 bases lay between the germline ends. Germline values: CDR1 SGHTA, CDR2 FQGTGA. The CDR3 DNA is TGTGCCAGCAGCTTAGGGCCCTACAATGAGCAGTTCTTC. Protein sequence: CASSLGPYNEQFF.

The V call is TRBV5-1, the J call TRBJ2-5; D not certain. Deletions cut 0 bases from V and 1 base from J, with 1 base between. Germline values: CDR1 SGHRS, CDR2 YFSETQ. The CDR3 is 12 residues long. The CDR3 nucleotides are TGCGCCAGCAGCTTGGGCCAAGAGACCCAGTACTTC. Amino acids: CASSLGQETQYF.

The V call is TRBV7-9, the J call TRBJ2-7; tentatively, D is TRBD1 (5 bases). Trimming shortened V by 1 base and J by 2 bases, and 12 bases separated the two germline ends. The CDR3 extends over 15 amino acids. Germline CDR1 SEHNR, CDR2 FQNEAQ (reference sequence). CDR3 amino acids: CASSLEQALTYEQYF. The CDR3 DNA follows: TGTGCCAGCAGCTTAGAACAGGCCTTGACCTACGAGCAGTACTTC.

The CDR3 coding sequence is TGCGCCAGCAGCCTAGGACAGGGGAGGCAAGAGCAGTACTTC. This sequence encodes CASSLGQGRQEQYF. The chain recombines TRBV4-1 with TRBJ2-7, with 9 bases matching TRBD1. Germline V gene lookup returns CDR1 MGHRA and CDR2 YSYEKL. V trimming: 4 bases; J trimming: 7 bases; junction bases outside the gene matches: 8. This CDR3 is 14 amino acids long.

This clone was recorded once. The CDR3 DNA follows: TGTGCCAGCAGCTTAAGGTCAGCCTCGGGGAGCTCACCCCTCCACTTT. This sequence encodes CASSLRSASGSSPLHF. The chain combines TRBV5-4 with TRBJ1-6; D remains ambiguous. V gave up 2 bases and J gave up 10 bases, with 19 bases separating them. The CDR3 totals 16 residues. In germline, CDR1 is SGHNT, CDR2 YYREEE (reference sequence).

This chain uses TRBV19 with TRBJ2-1; 8 bases align to TRBD2. V was clipped by 6 bases and J by 8 bases; unmatched bases: 12. This CDR3 is built from 15 residues. The germline CDR1 and CDR2 sequences are LNHDA and SQIVND (reference sequence). The DNA of the CDR3 is TGTGCCAGTAGCCTCGGGGGGGCTGGGTTTTATGAGCAGTTCTTC. Its protein is CASSLGGAGFYEQFF.

The chain has TRBV4-1 and TRBJ1-4; 7 bases fit TRBD1. Germline CDR1 and CDR2: MGHRA and YSYEKL. CDR3 size: 17 residues. With 5 bases clipped from V and 4 bases from J, the junction kept 13 bases outside the gene matches. This CDR3 reads CASSKSTEGAGNEKLFF. The CDR3 bases are TGCGCCAGCAGCAAAAGCACAGAGGGGGCAGGTAATGAAAAACTGTTTTTT.

The chain uses TRBV9 and TRBJ2-6, with D uncertain. V shed 4 bases and J shed 4 bases, with 9 bases lying between them. Looked up from germline, CDR1 is SGDLS and CDR2 is YYNGEE. The CDR3 contains 14 residues. Here the CDR3 reads CASSRRLGANVLTF. DNA of the CDR3: TGTGCCAGCAGCCGCCGCTTGGGGGCCAACGTCCTGACTTTC.

This chain connects TRBV2 to TRBJ1-3; 8 positions agree with TRBD1. This CDR3 has 12 amino acids. V was pared by 6 bases and J by 6 bases, with 1 base of the junction left unmatched. Germline lookup yields CDR1 SNHLY and CDR2 FYNNEI. The CDR3 DNA sequence: TGTGCCAGCAGGACAGGGGTAAACACCATATATTTT. Translating gives CASRTGVNTIYF.

The rearrangement links TRBV19 to TRBJ1-3; unclear D gene. V dropped 6 bases and J dropped 4 bases, with 7 bases sitting between them. Germline assignment: CDR1 LNHDA and CDR2 SQIVND (reference sequence). The length of the CDR3 is 12 residues. The DNA for the CDR3 is TGTGCCAGTAGCTCGACAGGAAACACCATATATTTT. Its protein is CASSSTGNTIYF.

This clone was detected only a few times. V is TRBV7-2 and J is TRBJ1-5, with 8 positions matching TRBD1. Unmatched junction bases numbered 2, after V lost 5 bases and J lost 2 bases. Looked up from germline, CDR1 is SGHTA and CDR2 is FQGNSA. This CDR3 contains 14 residues. The CDR3 coding sequence is TGTGCCAGCAGCCCGACAGGGGGCAATCAGCCCCAGCATTTT. Amino acids: CASSPTGGNQPQHF.

The rearrangement joins TRBV11-3 to TRBJ2-1; TRBD2 matches 14 bases. The CDR3 runs 16 residues. Germline V CDR1 and CDR2: SGHNT, YENEEA. V lost 4 bases to trimming and J lost 8 bases; unmatched junction nucleotides: 7. CDR3 residues: CASSSGTSGGVHEQFF. The CDR3 DNA sequence: TGTGCCAGCAGCTCCGGGACTAGCGGGGGTGTCCATGAGCAGTTCTTC.

This clone occurred a few times. The chain has TRBV29-1 and TRBJ1-1, with 9 positions matching TRBD1. V dropped 4 bases and J dropped 4; count of bases not matched to a gene: 7. CDR1 and CDR2 (germline): SQVTM, ANQGSEA. CDR3 size: 14 residues. In nucleotides, the CDR3 is TGCAGCGTTGGGGGACAGGGCCGAGGCACTGAAGCTTTCTTT. As protein: CSVGGQGRGTEAFF.